These 17 T cell receptor beta chains came from one sample sequenced in a study of cytomegalovirus exposure and HLA in healthy donors. PCR employed 60 Vbeta and 13 Jbeta primers. Assay used: immunoSEQ multiplex PCR; TCRdb lists only in-frame clones, some missing. Of fewer than 250,000 clones listed, more than 70% were seen once; the top ten hold around 0.99%. The sample was PBMCs. Receptors originate from a woman between 40 and 55 years old in good health and CMV-seronegative.

This clone was counted a single time. This chain joins TRBV7-9 and TRBJ2-7; 12 bases align to TRBD1. The CDR3 totals 13 residues. Germline V lookup: CDR1 SEHNR, CDR2 FQNEAQ (reference sequence). The chain's CDR3 is CSSSLGQGAVQYV. CDR3 DNA sequence: TGTTCCAGCAGCTTGGGACAGGGGGCTGTGCAGTACGTC.

The genes are TRBV4-1 and TRBJ1-1; D not certain. Germline V gives CDR1 MGHRA, CDR2 YSYEKL. CDR3 size: 16 residues. Trimming took off 0 bases at V and 0 bases at J, with 11 bases between the two ends. CDR3 sequence reads: CASSQDWLALNTEAFF. CDR3 bases: TGCGCCAGCAGCCAAGATTGGTTAGCGTTGAACACTGAAGCTTTCTTT.

The chain joins TRBV14 to TRBJ2-2; no definite D call. Trimming left V 8 bases short and J 1 base short, with 11 bases between. The length of the CDR3 is 14 residues. The germline CDR1 and CDR2 sequences are SGHDN and FVKESK. Written as DNA, the CDR3 is TGTGCCAGCGGTGGTCCGAGGAACACCGGGGAGCTGTTTTTT. Protein: CASGGPRNTGELFF.

This clone was picked up one time. The chain is built from TRBV18 and TRBJ1-4; D is perhaps TRBD1 (6 bases). The CDR3 runs 14 residues. V gave up 4 bases and J gave up 6 bases, with 12 bases separating them. The germline V gene encodes CDR1 KGHSH and CDR2 LQKENI. DNA of the CDR3: TGTGCCAGCTCACTCAGGGGAGCCGATGAAAAACTGTTTTTT. Translation: CASSLRGADEKLFF.

This clone was detected a few times. The chain links TRBV25-1 to TRBJ1-1, with D perhaps TRBD1 (5 bases). Germline V CDR1 and CDR2: MGHDK, SYGVNS. The germline V and J ends were trimmed by 6 bases and 8 bases, with 22 bases remaining between them. There are 15 residues in the CDR3. In DNA form, the CDR3 reads TGTGCCAGCAGGACGAACGGGGGTGCCTGGACGGAAGCTTTCTTT. This encodes CASRTNGGAWTEAFF.

The genes are TRBV6-1 and TRBJ1-5; D possibly corresponds to TRBD1 (5 bases). Deletions cut 8 bases from V and 6 bases from J, with 17 bases between. The germline gives CDR1 MNHNS, CDR2 SASEGT. The CDR3 sequence is 14 residues long. CDR3 residues: CASSSGGMSQPQHF. The CDR3 coding sequence is TGTGCCAGCTCCTCGGGGGGGATGAGTCAGCCCCAGCATTTT.

V and J are TRBV6-5 and TRBJ1-1; a weak D match, TRBD1 (5 bases). Germline CDR1 and CDR2: MNHEY and SVGAGI. The V and J ends lost 4 bases and 3 bases respectively, with 15 bases between them. The length of the CDR3 is 15 residues. The CDR3 DNA follows: TGTGCCAGCAGTTCCCCCGTTGGGGGGGACACTGAAGCTTTCTTT. Protein product: CASSSPVGGDTEAFF.

The CDR3 here is CASSLTLSGREVDTQYF. CDR3 sequence (DNA): TGTGCCAGTAGTCTAACCCTTAGCGGGAGGGAGGTAGATACGCAGTATTTT. This sequence joins TRBV19 and TRBJ2-3, with 11 bases matching TRBD2. Per the germline V gene, CDR1 is LNHDA and CDR2 is SQIVND (reference sequence). J lost 5 bases, V lost 5 bases, and 12 bases had no gene match. The CDR3 consists of 17 residues.

This rearrangement joins TRBV7-2 to TRBJ2-1; 10 positions agree with TRBD1. The J segment lost 1 base and the V segment lost 1 base, leaving 1 base of the junction unmatched. This CDR3 spans 16 amino acids. Germline V lookup: CDR1 SGHTA, CDR2 FQGNSA. CDR3 sequence: CASSLEGQGSYNEQFF. The CDR3 region has the DNA TGTGCCAGCAGCTTAGAGGGACAGGGGTCCTACAATGAGCAGTTCTTC.

This clone showed up just once. The rearrangement links TRBV19 to TRBJ1-1; 7 nucleotides line up with TRBD1. The CDR3 covers 14 residues. CDR1 and CDR2 from the germline V gene are LNHDA and SQIVND (reference sequence). V trimming: 4 bases; J trimming: 3 bases; junction bases outside the gene matches: 5. The CDR3 loop reads CASSRTGLDTEAFF. The CDR3 nucleotides read TGTGCCAGTAGTAGGACAGGCCTGGACACTGAAGCTTTCTTT.

This sequence joins TRBV4-3 and TRBJ2-5; 8 nucleotides line up with TRBD2. This CDR3 region has 18 residues. Germline V lookup: CDR1 LGHNA, CDR2 YSLEER. V shed 0 bases and J 4 bases; nucleotides not matched to a gene: 13. The CDR3 spells CASSQDLVSGSFGETQYF. CDR3 nucleotides: TGCGCCAGCAGCCAAGATCTTGTGAGCGGGAGTTTTGGAGAGACCCAGTACTTC.

The V and J genes are TRBV30 and TRBJ1-1; D is unresolved. Germline-derived CDR1 and CDR2 are GTSNPN and SVGIG (reference sequence). This CDR3 region has 15 residues. The V and J ends lost 5 bases and 0 bases respectively, with 16 bases between them. Written as DNA, the CDR3 is TGTGCCTGGCTCTACAGCAACAGATTGAACACTGAAGCTTTCTTT. It codes for CAWLYSNRLNTEAFF.

The rearrangement joins TRBV25-1 to TRBJ1-1, with D perhaps matching TRBD1 (5 bases). The CDR3 has 14 residues. V lost 8 bases and J lost 1, with 14 bases in between. Germline CDR1 and CDR2: MGHDK and SYGVNS. In DNA, the CDR3 is TGTGCCAGCTACCAGGAGGGGAGGAACACTGAAGCTTTCTTT. This gives the protein CASYQEGRNTEAFF.

The CDR3 sequence is CASSLRLSGYTF. In DNA, the CDR3 is TGTGCCAGCAGCTTGCGCTTGAGCGGCTACACCTTC. The V call is TRBV5-6, the J call TRBJ1-2, with unresolved D. Germline loops: CDR1 SGHDT, CDR2 YYEEEE. The CDR3 length is 12 residues. Trimming removed 1 base at V and 8 bases at J, with 9 bases between.

The chain recombines TRBV5-6 with TRBJ2-5, with 11 bases matching TRBD2. This CDR3 contains 15 residues. Germline V gene data show CDR1 as SGHDT and CDR2 as YYEEEE. The V and J ends lost 5 bases and 6 bases, in that order; junction bases with no gene match: 9. CDR3: CASRQLAGVRKTQYF. The CDR3 bases are TGTGCCAGCAGACAACTAGCGGGAGTTAGAAAGACCCAGTACTTC.

The V and J genes are TRBV18 and TRBJ2-7; 9 bases fit TRBD1. Germline CDR1 and CDR2: KGHSH and LQKENI. V lost 3 bases, J lost 3 bases, and 6 bases stayed unmatched. The CDR3 runs 15 residues. The chain's CDR3 is CASSPGQGQYYEQYF. The CDR3 region has the DNA TGTGCCAGCTCACCGGGACAGGGACAGTACTACGAGCAGTACTTC. Together with reference TRBV18 and TRBJ2-7, the CDR3 gives the full variable domain: NAGVMQNPRHLVRRRGQEARLRCSPMKGHSHVYWYRQLPEEGLKFMVYLQKENIIDESGMPKERFSAEFPKEGPSILRIQQVVRGDSAAYFCASSPGQGQYYEQYFGPGTRLTVT.

This clone was counted between two and nine times. The chain has TRBV29-1 and TRBJ2-3; D is perhaps TRBD1 (6 bases). From germline, CDR1 is SQVTM and CDR2 ANQGSEA. The CDR3 is 13 residues long. The V gene lost 6 bases and the J gene lost 2 bases, with 12 bases spanning the gap. CDR3 in amino acids: CSVEQGSTDTQYF. CDR3 coding DNA: TGCAGCGTAGAACAGGGTTCCACAGATACGCAGTATTTT.